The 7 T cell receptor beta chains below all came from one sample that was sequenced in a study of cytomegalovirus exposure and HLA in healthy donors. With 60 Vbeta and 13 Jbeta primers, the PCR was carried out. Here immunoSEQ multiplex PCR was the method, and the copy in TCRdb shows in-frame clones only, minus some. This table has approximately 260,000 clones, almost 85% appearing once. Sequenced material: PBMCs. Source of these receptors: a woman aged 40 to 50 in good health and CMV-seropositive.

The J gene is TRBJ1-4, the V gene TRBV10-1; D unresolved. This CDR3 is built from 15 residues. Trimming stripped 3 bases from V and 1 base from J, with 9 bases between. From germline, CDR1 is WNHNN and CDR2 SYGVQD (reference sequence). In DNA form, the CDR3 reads TGCGCCAGCAGTGATTCGGAGGGAACTAATGAAAAACTGTTTTTT. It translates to CASSDSEGTNEKLFF.

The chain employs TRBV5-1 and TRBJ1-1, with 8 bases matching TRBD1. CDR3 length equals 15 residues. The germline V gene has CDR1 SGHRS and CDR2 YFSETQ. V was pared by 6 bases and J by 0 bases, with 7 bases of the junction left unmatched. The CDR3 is CASNPTGAVNTEAFF. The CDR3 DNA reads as TGCGCCAGCAACCCGACAGGGGCCGTGAACACTGAAGCTTTCTTT.

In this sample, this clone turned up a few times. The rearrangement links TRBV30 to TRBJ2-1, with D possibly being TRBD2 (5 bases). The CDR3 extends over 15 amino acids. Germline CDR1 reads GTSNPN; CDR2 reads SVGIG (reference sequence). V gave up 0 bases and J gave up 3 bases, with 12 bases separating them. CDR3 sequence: CAWSVPSSLYNEQFF. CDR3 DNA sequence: TGTGCCTGGAGTGTACCTAGCAGTCTCTACAATGAGCAGTTCTTC.

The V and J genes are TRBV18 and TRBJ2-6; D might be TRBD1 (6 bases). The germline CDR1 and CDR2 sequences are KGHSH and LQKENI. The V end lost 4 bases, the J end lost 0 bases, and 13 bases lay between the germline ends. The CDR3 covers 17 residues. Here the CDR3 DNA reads TGTGCCAGCTCACTTAGGACAGAAGACTCTGGGGCCAACGTCCTGACTTTC. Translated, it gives CASSLRTEDSGANVLTF.

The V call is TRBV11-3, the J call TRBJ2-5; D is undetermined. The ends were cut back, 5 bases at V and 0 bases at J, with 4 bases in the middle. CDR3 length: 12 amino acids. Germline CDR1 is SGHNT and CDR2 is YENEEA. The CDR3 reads CASSRYQETQYF. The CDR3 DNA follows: TGTGCCAGCAGCCGGTACCAAGAGACCCAGTACTTC.

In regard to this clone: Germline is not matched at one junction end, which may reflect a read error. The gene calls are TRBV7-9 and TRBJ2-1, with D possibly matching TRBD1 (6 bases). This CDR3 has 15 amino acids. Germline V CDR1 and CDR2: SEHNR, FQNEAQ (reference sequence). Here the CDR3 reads CSSSFADRNYNEQFF. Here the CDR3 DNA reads TGTTCCAGCAGCTTCGCCGACAGGAATTACAATGAGCAGTTCTTC.

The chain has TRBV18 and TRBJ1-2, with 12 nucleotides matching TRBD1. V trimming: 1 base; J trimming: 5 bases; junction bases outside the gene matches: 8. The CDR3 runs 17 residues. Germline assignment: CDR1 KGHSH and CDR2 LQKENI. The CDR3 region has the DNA TGTGCCAGCTCACCACTGGGGACAGGGGGCGCTTCATATGGCTACACCTTC. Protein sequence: CASSPLGTGGASYGYTF.